This is a list of T cell receptor beta chains from one sample in a study of cytomegalovirus exposure and HLA in healthy donors. Assay used: immunoSEQ multiplex PCR; TCRdb lists only in-frame clones, some missing. Altogether roughly 71,000 clones are present, approximately 78% being singletons, with the ten largest covering less than 3.5%. Sequencing was carried out using PBMCs. The receptors were gathered from a girl aged 10-17 years in good health and CMV-seropositive. Each CDR3 is given with its conserved first and last residue. A D gene is named only where the DNA matches it firmly. Rows give clone size only sometimes, using once, few, many, or a class for an expanded clone.

d_call	clone_size	v_call	j_call	cdr3_aa	cdr3_nt
TRBD2	NA	TRBV7-2	TRBJ2-3	CASSPGLAGADTQYF	TGTGCCAGCAGCCCCGGACTAGCGGGAGCGGATACGCAGTATTTT
NA	NA	TRBV16	TRBJ2-5	CASSGWGVFPQETQYF	TGTGCCAGCAGCGGATGGGGGGTCTTCCCTCAAGAGACCCAGTACTTC
TRBD1	NA	TRBV7-8	TRBJ1-2	CASRLEPGDRGIDGYTF	TGTGCCAGCAGGCTAGAACCCGGGGACAGGGGAATCGATGGCTACACCTTC
TRBD1	NA	TRBV5-8	TRBJ1-5	CASSQSRDRVWQPQHF	TGTGCCAGCAGCCAGTCCCGGGACAGGGTATGGCAGCCCCAGCATTTT
NA	NA	TRBV30	TRBJ1-5	CAWSGGLDQPQHF	TGTGCCTGGAGCGGGGGTCTGGATCAGCCCCAGCATTTT
TRBD1	NA	TRBV29-1	TRBJ1-1	CSVDRGTGNTEAFF	TGCAGCGTTGATAGAGGGACAGGGAACACTGAAGCTTTCTTT
TRBD2	few	TRBV5-5	TRBJ2-7	CASSSTGTSLYEQYF	TGTGCCAGCAGTTCGACCGGGACTAGTCTCTACGAGCAGTACTTC
NA	NA	TRBV7-8	TRBJ1-1	CASSLGQVNTEAFF	TGTGCCAGCAGCTTAGGACAGGTGAACACTGAAGCTTTCTTT
TRBD1	NA	TRBV6-1	TRBJ1-2	CASRDRTDYGYTF	TGTGCCAGCAGGGACAGGACGGACTATGGCTACACCTTC
NA	once	TRBV28	TRBJ2-5	CASSPQLLQETQYF	TGTGCCAGCAGTCCACAGCTACTCCAAGAGACCCAGTACTTC
NA	NA	TRBV21-1	TRBJ1-1	CASSKRRGSTEAFF	TGTGCCAGCAGCAAAAGAAGGGGGAGCACTGAAGCTTTCTTT
NA	NA	TRBV5-1	TRBJ1-6	CASSLEEVVPNSPLHF	TGCGCCAGCAGCTTGGAGGAGGTAGTCCCTAATTCACCCCTCCACTTT
TRBD2	NA	TRBV6-6	TRBJ2-7	CASSYPGTSKYEQYF	TGTGCCAGCAGTTATCCCGGGACTAGCAAATACGAGCAGTACTTC
TRBD1	NA	TRBV19	TRBJ2-7	CASSPTGTAYEQYF	TGTGCCAGTAGTCCCACCGGGACAGCCTACGAGCAGTACTTC
NA	NA	TRBV5-1	TRBJ1-6	CASSPFSSYNSPLHF	TGCGCCAGCAGTCCCTTCAGCTCCTATAATTCACCCCTCCACTTT
NA	NA	TRBV28	TRBJ2-1	CASNGVPYNEQFF	TGTGCCAGCAACGGTGTTCCCTACAATGAGCAGTTCTTC
TRBD2	NA	TRBV11-2	TRBJ2-1	CASSLASGRALGNEQFF	TGTGCCAGCAGCTTAGCAAGCGGGAGGGCCCTCGGCAATGAGCAGTTCTTC
TRBD1	NA	TRBV2	TRBJ1-5	CASSLGTGGNQPQHF	TGTGCCAGCAGTCTGGGGACAGGGGGCAATCAGCCCCAGCATTTT
NA	NA	TRBV25-1	TRBJ1-6	CASSGTGFSSPLHF	TGTGCCAGCAGTGGAACAGGGTTTAGTTCACCCCTCCACTTT
TRBD1	once	TRBV10-3	TRBJ1-2	CAISESILRDRGSETGYTF	TGTGCCATCAGTGAGTCGATATTAAGGGACAGGGGATCTGAGACGGGCTACACCTTC
NA	NA	TRBV28	TRBJ2-7	CASLRGLPYEQYF	TGTGCCAGTCTAAGGGGATTGCCCTACGAGCAGTACTTC
NA	NA	TRBV5-1	TRBJ2-4	CASSPFAGVAKNIQYF	TGCGCCAGCAGCCCCTTCGCAGGGGTAGCCAAAAACATTCAGTACTTC
TRBD1	NA	TRBV5-1	TRBJ2-5	CASSHRDRGSITQYF	TGCGCCAGCAGTCACCGGGACAGGGGGTCCATTACCCAGTACTTC
NA	NA	TRBV10-2	TRBJ2-2	CASSETSRNPGELFF	TGCGCCAGCAGTGAGACTAGTAGGAACCCCGGGGAGCTGTTTTTT
TRBD2	NA	TRBV4-2	TRBJ2-5	CASSQQIYRLAGIETQYF	TGTGCCAGCAGCCAACAAATTTATCGACTAGCGGGGATTGAGACCCAGTACTTC
TRBD2	NA	TRBV29-1	TRBJ2-5	CSVVGLAGTETQYF	TGCAGCGTAGTGGGACTAGCGGGGACAGAGACCCAGTACTTC
TRBD2	NA	TRBV15	TRBJ2-7	CATSKSRGDEQYF	TGTGCCACCAGCAAATCACGGGGGGACGAGCAGTACTTC
NA	few	TRBV7-2	TRBJ2-2	CASSLALWTTTGELFF	TGTGCCAGCAGCTTAGCGCTATGGACTACCACCGGGGAGCTGTTTTTT
NA	NA	TRBV15	TRBJ2-3	CATSRLEEGDTQYF	TGTGCCACCAGCAGACTAGAAGAGGGAGATACGCAGTATTTT
NA	few	TRBV29-1	TRBJ2-3	CSVGGSADTQYF	TGCAGCGTTGGAGGGTCCGCAGATACGCAGTATTTT
NA	NA	TRBV7-8	TRBJ1-5	CASSQSVRQPQHF	TGTGCCAGCAGCCAGAGCGTCAGACAGCCCCAGCATTTT
NA	NA	TRBV29-1	TRBJ2-1	CSLRQDSQGEQFF	TGCAGCTTGCGACAGGACTCCCAGGGTGAGCAGTTCTTC
NA	NA	TRBV27	TRBJ2-1	CASSFRNPNEQFF	TGTGCCAGCAGTTTTCGTAATCCCAATGAGCAGTTCTTC
NA	NA	TRBV7-2	TRBJ1-1	CASSLASEGTEAFF	TGTGCCAGCAGCTTAGCCTCGGAGGGCACTGAAGCTTTCTTT
NA	NA	TRBV27	TRBJ1-1	CASSHIPTGAEAFF	TGTGCCAGCAGTCACATCCCCACGGGGGCTGAAGCTTTCTTT
NA	NA	TRBV29-1	TRBJ2-1	CSAEDRISSYNEQFF	TGCAGCGCCGAAGACAGGATTAGCTCCTACAATGAGCAGTTCTTC
NA	NA	TRBV5-1	TRBJ2-5	CASSLPSTETQYF	TGCGCCAGCAGCTTGCCAAGCACGGAGACCCAGTACTTC
NA	NA	TRBV4-1	TRBJ1-1	CASNLEGGITEAFF	TGCGCCAGCAACCTAGAGGGGGGGATTACTGAAGCTTTCTTT
NA	NA	TRBV6-5	TRBJ2-2	CASSYSGGTGELFF	TGTGCCAGCAGTTACTCGGGGGGCACCGGGGAGCTGTTTTTT
TRBD1	NA	TRBV5-1	TRBJ1-5	CASSLAGTENQPQHF	TGCGCCAGCAGCTTGGCCGGGACAGAAAATCAGCCCCAGCATTTT
NA	once	TRBV30	TRBJ1-4	CAWTHGGPLTNEKLFF	TGTGCCTGGACCCACGGTGGGCCTCTAACTAATGAAAAACTGTTTTTT
TRBD2	NA	TRBV13	TRBJ2-1	CASSIRLAAGSEQFF	TGTGCCAGCAGCATCAGACTAGCGGCGGGGTCTGAGCAGTTCTTC
NA	NA	TRBV10-1	TRBJ2-7	CASSPRDNSYEQYF	TGCGCCAGCAGTCCCCGGGACAACTCCTACGAGCAGTACTTC
NA	NA	TRBV5-1	TRBJ1-2	CASSSGQGGYTF	TGCGCCAGCAGCTCCGGACAAGGGGGCTACACCTTC
TRBD2	few	TRBV4-3	TRBJ2-7	CASSQDWAGEDHEQYF	TGCGCCAGCAGCCAAGATTGGGCGGGAGAGGACCACGAGCAGTACTTC
NA	NA	TRBV2	TRBJ2-5	CASSVSETQYF	TGTGCCAGCAGTGTCTCAGAGACCCAGTACTTC
NA	few	TRBV5-1	TRBJ1-1	CASSLESQANTEAFF	TGCGCCAGCAGCTTGGAGTCACAGGCGAACACTGAAGCTTTCTTT
NA	few	TRBV5-4	TRBJ1-1	CASSLGPLRGSPMPFAEAFF	TGTGCCAGCAGCTTGGGGCCCCTGAGGGGGAGCCCTATGCCGTTCGCTGAAGCTTTCTTT
TRBD2	NA	TRBV11-2	TRBJ2-7	CASSLVTSGTIYEQYF	TGTGCCAGCAGCTTAGTGACTAGCGGGACTATCTACGAGCAGTACTTC
NA	few	TRBV6-5	TRBJ2-1	CASSRGTHGEQFF	TGTGCCAGCAGCCGGGGGACTCACGGAGAGCAGTTCTTC
TRBD1	NA	TRBV30	TRBJ1-6	CAWSPGQDNSPLHF	TGTGCCTGGAGCCCCGGACAGGATAATTCACCCCTCCACTTT
NA	NA	TRBV7-9	TRBJ2-3	CASSLSQGGTQYF	TGTGCCAGCAGCTTGTCCCAGGGGGGTACGCAGTATTTT
NA	NA	TRBV30	TRBJ1-1	CAWSVQGPRLPSQAFF	TGTGCCTGGAGTGTACAGGGACCGAGACTCCCTTCTCAAGCTTTCTTT